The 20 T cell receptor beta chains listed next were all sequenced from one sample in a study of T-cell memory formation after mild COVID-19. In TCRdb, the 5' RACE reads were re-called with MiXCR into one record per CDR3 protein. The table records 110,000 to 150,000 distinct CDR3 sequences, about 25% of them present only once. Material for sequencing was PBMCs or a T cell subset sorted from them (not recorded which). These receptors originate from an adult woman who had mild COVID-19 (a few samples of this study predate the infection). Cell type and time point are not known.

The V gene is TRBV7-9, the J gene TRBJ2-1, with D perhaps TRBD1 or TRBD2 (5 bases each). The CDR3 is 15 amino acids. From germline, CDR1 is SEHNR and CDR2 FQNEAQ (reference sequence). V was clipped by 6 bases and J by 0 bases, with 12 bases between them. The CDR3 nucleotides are TGTGCCAGCAGTACCGGGGACCACTCCTACAATGAGCAGTTCTTC. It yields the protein CASSTGDHSYNEQFF.

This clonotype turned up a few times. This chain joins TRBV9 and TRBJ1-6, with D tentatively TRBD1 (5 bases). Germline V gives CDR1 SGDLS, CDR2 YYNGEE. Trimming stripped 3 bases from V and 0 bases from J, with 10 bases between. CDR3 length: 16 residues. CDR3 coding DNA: TGTGCCAGCAGCGAGGGACCCAGCTCCTATAATTCACCCCTCCACTTT. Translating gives CASSEGPSSYNSPLHF.

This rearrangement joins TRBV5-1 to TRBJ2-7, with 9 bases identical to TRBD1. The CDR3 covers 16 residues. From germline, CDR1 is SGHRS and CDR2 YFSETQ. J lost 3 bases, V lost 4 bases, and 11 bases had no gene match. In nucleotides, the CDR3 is TGCGCCAGCAGCGATAATCCGGGACAGGGATTCTACGAGCAGTACTTC. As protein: CASSDNPGQGFYEQYF.

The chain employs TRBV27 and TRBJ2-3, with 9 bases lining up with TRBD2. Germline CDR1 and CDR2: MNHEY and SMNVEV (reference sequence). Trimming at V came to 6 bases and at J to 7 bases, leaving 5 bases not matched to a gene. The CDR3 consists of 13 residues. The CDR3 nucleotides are TGTGCCAGCAGCTGGACTAGCGTCAATACGCAGTATTTT. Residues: CASSWTSVNTQYF.

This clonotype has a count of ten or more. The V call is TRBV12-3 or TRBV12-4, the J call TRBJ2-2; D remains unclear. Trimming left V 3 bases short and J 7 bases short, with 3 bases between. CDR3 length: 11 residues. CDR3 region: CASSFSGELFF. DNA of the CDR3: TGTGCCAGCAGTTTCAGCGGGGAGCTGTTTTTT.

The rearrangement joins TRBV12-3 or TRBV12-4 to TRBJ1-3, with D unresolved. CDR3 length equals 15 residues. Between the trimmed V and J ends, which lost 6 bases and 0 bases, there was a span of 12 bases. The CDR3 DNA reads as TGTGCCAGCAGACCTAACACTTACTCTGGAAACACCATATATTTT. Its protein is CASRPNTYSGNTIYF.

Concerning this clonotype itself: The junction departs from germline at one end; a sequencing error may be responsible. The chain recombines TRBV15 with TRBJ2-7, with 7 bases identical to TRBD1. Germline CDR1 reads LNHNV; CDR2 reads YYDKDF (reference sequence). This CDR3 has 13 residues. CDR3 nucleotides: TGTGCCACCAGCAGGGAAACTACAGGGGAGCTTGCCTTC. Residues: CATSRETTGELAF. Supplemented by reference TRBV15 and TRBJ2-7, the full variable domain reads DAMVIQNPRYQVTQFGKPVTLSCSQTLNHNVMYWYQQKSSQAPKLLFHYYDKDFNNEADTPDNFQSRRPNTSFCFLDIRSPGLGDTAMYLCATSRETTGELAFGPGTRLTVT.

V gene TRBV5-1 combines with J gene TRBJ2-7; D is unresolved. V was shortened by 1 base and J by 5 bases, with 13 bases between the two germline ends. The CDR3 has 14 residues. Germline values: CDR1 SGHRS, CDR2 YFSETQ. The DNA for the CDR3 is TGCGCCAGCAGCTTGTTAGGTAGGAAAAACGAGCAGTACTTC. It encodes CASSLLGRKNEQYF.

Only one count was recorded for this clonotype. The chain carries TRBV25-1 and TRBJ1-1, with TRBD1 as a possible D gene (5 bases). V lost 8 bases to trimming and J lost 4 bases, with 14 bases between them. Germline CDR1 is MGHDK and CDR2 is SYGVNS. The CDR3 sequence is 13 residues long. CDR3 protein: CASGAGKVTEAFF. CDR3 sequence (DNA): TGTGCCAGCGGGGCGGGAAAAGTCACTGAAGCTTTCTTT.

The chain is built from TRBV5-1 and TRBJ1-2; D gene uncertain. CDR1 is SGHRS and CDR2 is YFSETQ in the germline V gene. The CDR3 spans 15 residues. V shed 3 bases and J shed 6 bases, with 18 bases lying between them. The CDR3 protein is CASSWETTTLNGYTF. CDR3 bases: TGCGCCAGCAGCTGGGAGACAACGACCCTGAATGGCTACACCTTC.

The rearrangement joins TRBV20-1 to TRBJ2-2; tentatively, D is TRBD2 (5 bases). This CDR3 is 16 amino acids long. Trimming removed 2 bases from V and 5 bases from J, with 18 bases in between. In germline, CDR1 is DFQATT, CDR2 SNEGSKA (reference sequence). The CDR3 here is CSARSVERARTGELFF. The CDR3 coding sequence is TGCAGTGCTAGATCAGTTGAGAGGGCCCGAACCGGGGAGCTGTTTTTT.

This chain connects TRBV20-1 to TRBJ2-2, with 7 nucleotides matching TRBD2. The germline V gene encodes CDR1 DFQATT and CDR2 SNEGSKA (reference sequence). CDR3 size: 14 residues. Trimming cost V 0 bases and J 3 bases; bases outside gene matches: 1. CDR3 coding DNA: TGCAGTGCTAGAGAGGGGGGGGACACCGGGGAGCTGTTTTTT. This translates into CSAREGGDTGELFF.

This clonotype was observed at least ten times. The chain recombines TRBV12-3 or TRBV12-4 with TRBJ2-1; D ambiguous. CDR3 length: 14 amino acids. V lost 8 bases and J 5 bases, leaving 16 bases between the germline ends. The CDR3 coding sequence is TGTGCCAGCGGAGTGGCTATCCCGAACAATGAGCAGTTCTTC. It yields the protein CASGVAIPNNEQFF.

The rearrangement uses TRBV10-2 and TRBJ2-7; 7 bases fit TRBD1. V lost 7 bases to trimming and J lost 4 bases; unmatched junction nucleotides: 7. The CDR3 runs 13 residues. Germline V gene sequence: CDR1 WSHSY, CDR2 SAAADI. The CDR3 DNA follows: TGCGCCAGCATGGGGACAGTAGCGTACGAGCAGTACTTC. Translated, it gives CASMGTVAYEQYF.

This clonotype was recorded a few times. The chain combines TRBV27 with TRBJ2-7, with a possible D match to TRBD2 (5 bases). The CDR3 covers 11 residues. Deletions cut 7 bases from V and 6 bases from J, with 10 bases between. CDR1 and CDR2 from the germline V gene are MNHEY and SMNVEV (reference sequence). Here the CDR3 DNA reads TGTGCCAGCACGTTCGCGGGCGAGCAGTACTTC. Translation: CASTFAGEQYF.

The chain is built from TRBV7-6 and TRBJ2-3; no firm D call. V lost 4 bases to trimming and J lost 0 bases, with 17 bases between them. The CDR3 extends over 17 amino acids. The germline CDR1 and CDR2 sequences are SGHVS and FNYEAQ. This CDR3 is CASSSPVGISSTDTQYF. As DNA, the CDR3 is TGTGCCAGCAGCTCCCCCGTGGGGATCTCTAGCACAGATACGCAGTATTTT.

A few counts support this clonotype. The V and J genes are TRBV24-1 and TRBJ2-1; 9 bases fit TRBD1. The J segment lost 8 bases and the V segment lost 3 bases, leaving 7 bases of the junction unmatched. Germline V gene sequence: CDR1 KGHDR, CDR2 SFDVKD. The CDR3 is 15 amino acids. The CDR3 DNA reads TGTGCCACCAGTGATCGGGACAGGGTGTTCGATGAGCAGTTCTTC. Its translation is CATSDRDRVFDEQFF.

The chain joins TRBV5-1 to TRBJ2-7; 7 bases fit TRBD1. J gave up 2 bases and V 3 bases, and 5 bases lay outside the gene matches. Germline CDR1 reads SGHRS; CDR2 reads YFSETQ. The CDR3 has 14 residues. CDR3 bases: TGCGCCAGCAGCTCCGTGACAGGGACCTACGAGCAGTACTTC. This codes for CASSSVTGTYEQYF.

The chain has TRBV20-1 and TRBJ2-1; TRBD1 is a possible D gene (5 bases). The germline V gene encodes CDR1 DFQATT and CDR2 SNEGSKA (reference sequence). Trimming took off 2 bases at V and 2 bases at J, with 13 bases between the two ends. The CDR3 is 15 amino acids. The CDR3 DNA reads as TGCAGTGCTAGATCGTCAGGGCACCCCTACAATGAGCAGTTCTTC. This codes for CSARSSGHPYNEQFF.

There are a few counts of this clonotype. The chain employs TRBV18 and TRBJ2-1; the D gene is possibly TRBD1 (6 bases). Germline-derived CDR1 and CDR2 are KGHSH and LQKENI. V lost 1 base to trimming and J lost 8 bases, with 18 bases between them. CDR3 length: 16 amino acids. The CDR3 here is CASSPRDRWAGDEQFF. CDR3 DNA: TGTGCCAGCTCACCACGCGACAGGTGGGCCGGGGATGAGCAGTTCTTC.